Below, one T cell receptor (beta chain) is given with its context. The data are from a study of blood T cell repertoires in COVID-19. Original processing methods: The assay estimated nucleated cells by amplifying reference gene primers. TCRdb's table, derived via immunoSEQ multiplex PCR, lists solely in-frame clones and lacks some. From that table come the V and J calls and clone size; the DNA was used to work out D and trimming. The sample shows 250,000 or so clones, about 89% of them seen only once. The CDR3 consists of 14 residues. V was trimmed by 6 bases and J by 4 bases, leaving 15 bases between them. In germline, CDR1 is LGHDT, CDR2 YNNKEL (reference sequence).

This sequence joins TRBV3-1 (or the pseudogene TRBV3-2) and TRBJ1-2; D is perhaps TRBD1 (6 bases). This receptor was taken from a woman aged 35 to 49 who had recovered from COVID-19. The sample taken for sequencing was peripheral blood. The CDR3 DNA reads as TGTGCCAGCAGTCTAACAGGACAGTCCTATGGCTACACCTTC. The encoded protein is CASSLTGQSYGYTF.